What follows are 17 T cell receptor beta chains derived from one specimen sequenced in a study of cytomegalovirus exposure and HLA in healthy donors (dated 2017 in TCRdb). The receptor library was made with the immunoSEQ multiplex PCR assay. A mixture of 60 forward primers for TCR Vbeta segments and 13 reverse primers for TCR Jbeta segments was used in the multiplex PCR. TCRdb took over this immuneACCESS table, retaining in-frame rearrangements with V and J assigned. Such tables are incomplete; in checked studies, under half of the missing clones stem from an unresolved V gene, and the remainder is unexplained. The sample contains around 140,000 clones, around 80% of them found a single time. The top ten clones comprise around 8.8% of the sample. Specimen: PBMCs. These receptors were obtained from a woman aged 60-75 years in good health and CMV-seropositive.

V usage is TRBV7-2 and J usage is TRBJ2-1; 11 bases are shared with TRBD2. In germline, CDR1 is SGHTA, CDR2 FQGNSA. V gave up 3 bases and J gave up 8 bases; unmatched junction bases: 6. There are 15 residues in the CDR3. This CDR3 is CASSFSASGRHEQFF. CDR3 bases: TGTGCCAGCAGCTTTTCGGCTAGCGGGAGGCATGAGCAGTTCTTC.

The rearrangement links TRBV10-3 to TRBJ2-5, with D possibly matching TRBD2 (5 bases). Germline loops: CDR1 ENHRY, CDR2 SYGVKD. The CDR3 has 15 amino acids. V was trimmed by 10 bases and J by 1 base, leaving 19 bases between them. In nucleotides, the CDR3 is TGTGCCACCGCCCCGGGGTCCAATATCCAAGAGACCCAGTACTTC. Protein sequence: CATAPGSNIQETQYF.

This sequence joins TRBV7-8 and TRBJ1-2; 11 bases match TRBD1. Germline-derived CDR1 and CDR2 are SGHVS and FQNEAQ. The V segment lost 5 bases and the J segment 6 bases; nucleotides outside the gene matches: 8. The CDR3 is made up of 15 amino acids. The CDR3 loop reads CASSPMGQGEHGYTF. CDR3 in DNA: TGTGCCAGCAGCCCCATGGGACAGGGGGAGCATGGCTACACCTTC.

This clone occurred a few times. The gene calls are TRBV9 and TRBJ2-1, with TRBD2 identical over 13 bases. This CDR3 contains 17 residues. The trim removed 4 bases at V and 4 bases at J, leaving 8 bases unmatched. Germline assignment: CDR1 SGDLS and CDR2 YYNGEE. The CDR3 reads CASSLWTSGSSYNEQFF. The DNA for the CDR3 is TGTGCCAGCAGCCTTTGGACTAGCGGGAGTTCTTACAATGAGCAGTTCTTC.

The chain uses TRBV29-1 and TRBJ2-5, with TRBD2 matching over 16 bases. The junction had 11 bases not matched to a gene; V was cut back by 7 bases and J by 0 bases. The CDR3 runs 18 residues. The germline gives CDR1 SQVTM, CDR2 ANQGSEA. CDR3 in DNA: TGCAGCGGGGAGGGGACTAGCGGGAGGGGGGAAAACCAAGAGACCCAGTACTTC. Protein: CSGEGTSGRGENQETQYF.

The chain has TRBV30 and TRBJ1-2; D is undetermined. Germline V CDR1 and CDR2: GTSNPN, SVGIG (reference sequence). CDR3 length equals 13 residues. The V end lost 0 bases, the J end lost 2 bases, and 7 bases lay between the germline ends. CDR3 amino acids: CAWSVSRNYGYTF. DNA for the CDR3: TGTGCCTGGAGTGTGTCCAGAAACTATGGCTACACCTTC.

The CDR3 coding sequence is TGTGCCAGCAGCCCTAGAGACGGACAGGTCAACTATGGCTACACCTTC. Protein: CASSPRDGQVNYGYTF. V gene TRBV27 combines with J gene TRBJ1-2; 7 bases map to TRBD1. Germline V lookup: CDR1 MNHEY, CDR2 SMNVEV (reference sequence). CDR3 length equals 16 residues. The J segment lost 2 bases and the V segment lost 6 bases, leaving 12 bases of the junction unmatched.

The chain is built from TRBV7-2 and TRBJ1-2; 7 bases fit TRBD1. This CDR3 has 13 amino acids. After removal of 1 base from V and 8 bases from J, the junction contained 4 bases not matched to a gene. Germline assignment: CDR1 SGHTA and CDR2 FQGNSA. CDR3 sequence (DNA): TGTGCCAGCAGCTTAGAGGGGGCGGTAGGCTACACCTTC. This translates into CASSLEGAVGYTF.

This sequence joins TRBV28 and TRBJ2-3; 14 nucleotides match TRBD2. The V gene's germline CDR1 is MDHEN and CDR2 SYDVKM. This CDR3 contains 16 residues. The J segment lost 9 bases and the V segment lost 4 bases, leaving 9 bases of the junction unmatched. Here the CDR3 reads CASSSPGLAGAETQYF. In DNA, the CDR3 is TGTGCCAGCAGTTCACCGGGACTAGCGGGGGCGGAGACGCAGTATTTT.

CDR3 in amino acids: CASSPWTSGSGVLYNEQFF. In nucleotides, the CDR3 is TGTGCCAGCAGCCCTTGGACTAGCGGGAGTGGGGTGCTCTACAATGAGCAGTTCTTC. The rearrangement joins TRBV5-6 to TRBJ2-1; TRBD2 aligns across 13 bases. V dropped 4 bases and J dropped 3; count of bases not matched to a gene: 13. Germline loops: CDR1 SGHDT, CDR2 YYEEEE. This CDR3 contains 19 residues.

The V and J genes are TRBV4-1 and TRBJ2-7; 8 positions match TRBD1. Germline V gives CDR1 MGHRA, CDR2 YSYEKL. This CDR3 comprises 17 residues. Trimming removed 0 bases from V and 5 bases from J; junction bases left unmatched: 12. CDR3 loop: CASSQDLGRGLLDEQYF. The CDR3 nucleotides are TGCGCCAGCAGCCAAGATCTCGGCAGGGGGCTGCTGGACGAGCAGTACTTC.

This clone was seen more than once but under ten times. This chain joins TRBV21-1 and TRBJ2-7; the DNA was not compared with TRBD2, the D call given in the table. TRBV21-1 is listed as a pseudogene. This CDR3 region has 18 residues. This CDR3 reads CASSGTSGKKKPTYEQYF. The CDR3 region has the DNA TGTGCCAGCAGCGGGACTAGCGGAAAAAAGAAACCTACCTACGAGCAGTACTTC.

Turning to this clone: The conserved final phenylalanine or tryptophan is absent from the CDR3, which likely points to a read error. The chain employs TRBV29-1 and TRBJ2-3, with D tentatively TRBD2 (5 bases). The CDR3 sequence is 13 residues long. Trimming cost V 7 bases and J 0 bases, with 11 bases left between them. Germline-derived CDR1 and CDR2 are SQVTM and ANQGSEA. The CDR3 DNA is TGCAGCGCCGGACTGGGTAGCACAGATACGCAGTATGTT. Its translation is CSAGLGSTDTQYV.

The chain links TRBV28 to TRBJ2-3; 8 nucleotides match TRBD2. This CDR3 contains 15 residues. The V and J ends lost 3 bases and 4 bases, in that order; junction bases with no gene match: 6. Germline-derived CDR1 and CDR2 are MDHEN and SYDVKM. The CDR3 sequence is CASSFLLAGADTQYF. The CDR3 DNA follows: TGTGCCAGCAGTTTTCTCCTAGCGGGTGCAGATACGCAGTATTTT.

The chain joins TRBV2 to TRBJ2-5; 8 nucleotides match TRBD1. The CDR3 has 14 amino acids. Per germline, CDR1 SNHLY and CDR2 FYNNEI. The trim removed 6 bases at V and 5 bases at J, leaving 8 bases unmatched. The CDR3 nucleotides read TGTGCCAGCAGAGGGGACAGGCCTAGGGAGACCCAGTACTTC. Protein product: CASRGDRPRETQYF.

The chain links TRBV5-1 to TRBJ2-1, with a possible D match to TRBD1 (5 bases). V lost 0 bases and J lost 8, with 12 bases in between. CDR1 and CDR2 (germline): SGHRS, YFSETQ. This CDR3 is 14 amino acids long. CDR3 nucleotides: TGCGCCAGCAGCTTGGGGGCAGGGTGGGATGAGCAGTTCTTC. It is translated as CASSLGAGWDEQFF.

V is TRBV4-1 and J is TRBJ2-3; 10 bases are shared with TRBD1. Germline CDR1 MGHRA, CDR2 YSYEKL. CDR3 length: 15 amino acids. The V segment lost 8 bases and the J segment 6 bases; nucleotides outside the gene matches: 11. The CDR3 sequence is CASGQGGQGSDTQYF. CDR3 sequence (DNA): TGCGCCAGCGGACAGGGGGGACAGGGGTCGGATACGCAGTATTTT.